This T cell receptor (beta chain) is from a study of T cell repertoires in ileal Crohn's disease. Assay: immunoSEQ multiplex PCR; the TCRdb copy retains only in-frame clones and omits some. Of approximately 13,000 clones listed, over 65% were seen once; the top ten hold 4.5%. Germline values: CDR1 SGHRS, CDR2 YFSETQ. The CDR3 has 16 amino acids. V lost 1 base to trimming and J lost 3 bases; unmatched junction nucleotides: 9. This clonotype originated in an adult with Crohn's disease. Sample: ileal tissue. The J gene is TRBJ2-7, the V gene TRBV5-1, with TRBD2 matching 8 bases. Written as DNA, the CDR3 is TGCGCCAGCAGCTTGTCCAGCGGGGGCTGGTTCTACGAGCAGTACTTC. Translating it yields CASSLSSGGWFYEQYF.